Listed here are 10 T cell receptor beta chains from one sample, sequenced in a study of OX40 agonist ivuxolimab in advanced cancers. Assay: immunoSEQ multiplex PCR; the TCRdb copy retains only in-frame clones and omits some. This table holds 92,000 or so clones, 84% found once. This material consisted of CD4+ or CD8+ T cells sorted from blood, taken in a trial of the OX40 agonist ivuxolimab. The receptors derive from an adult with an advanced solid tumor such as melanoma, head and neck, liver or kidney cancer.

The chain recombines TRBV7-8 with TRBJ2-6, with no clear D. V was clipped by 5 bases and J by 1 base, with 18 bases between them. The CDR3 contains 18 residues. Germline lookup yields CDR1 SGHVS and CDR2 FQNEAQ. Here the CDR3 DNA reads TGTGCCAGCAGCCCCTTGCGGATCGGGTATTCTGGGGCCAACGTCCTGACTTTC. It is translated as CASSPLRIGYSGANVLTF.

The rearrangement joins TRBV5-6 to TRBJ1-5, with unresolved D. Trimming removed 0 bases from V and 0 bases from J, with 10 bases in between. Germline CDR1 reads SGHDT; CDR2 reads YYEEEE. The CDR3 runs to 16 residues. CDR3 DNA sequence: TGTGCCAGCAGCTTGGCCCTTGGGGTTAGCAATCAGCCCCAGCATTTT. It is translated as CASSLALGVSNQPQHF.

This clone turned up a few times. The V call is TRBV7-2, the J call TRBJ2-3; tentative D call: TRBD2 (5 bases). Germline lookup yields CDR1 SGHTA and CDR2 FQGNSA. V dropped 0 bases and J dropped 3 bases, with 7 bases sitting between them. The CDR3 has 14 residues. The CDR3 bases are TGTGCCAGCAGCTTAGCGGGAGAAACAGATACGCAGTATTTT. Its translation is CASSLAGETDTQYF.

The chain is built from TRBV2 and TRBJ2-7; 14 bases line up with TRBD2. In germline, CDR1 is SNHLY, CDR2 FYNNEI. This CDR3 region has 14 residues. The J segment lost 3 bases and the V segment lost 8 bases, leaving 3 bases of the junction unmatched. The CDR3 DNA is TGTGCCAGCCTGACTAGCGGGAGGGGCTACGAGCAGTACTTC. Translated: CASLTSGRGYEQYF.

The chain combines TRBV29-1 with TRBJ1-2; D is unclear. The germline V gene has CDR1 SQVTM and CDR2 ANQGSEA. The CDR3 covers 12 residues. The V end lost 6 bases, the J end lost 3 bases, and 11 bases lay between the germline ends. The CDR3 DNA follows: TGCAGCGTCAGGATTAGCGACTATGGCTACACCTTC. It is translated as CSVRISDYGYTF.

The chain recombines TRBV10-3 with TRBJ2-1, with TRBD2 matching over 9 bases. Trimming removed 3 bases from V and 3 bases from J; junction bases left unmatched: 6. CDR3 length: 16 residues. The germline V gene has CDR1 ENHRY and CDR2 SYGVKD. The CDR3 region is CAISDSLAGIYNEQFF. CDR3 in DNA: TGTGCCATCAGTGATAGCCTAGCGGGAATCTACAATGAGCAGTTCTTC.

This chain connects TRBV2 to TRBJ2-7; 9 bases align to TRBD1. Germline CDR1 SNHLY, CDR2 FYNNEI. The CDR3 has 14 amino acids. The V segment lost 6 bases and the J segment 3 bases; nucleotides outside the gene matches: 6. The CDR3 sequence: CASSEQGAGYEQYF. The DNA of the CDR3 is TGTGCCAGCAGCGAACAGGGGGCTGGCTACGAGCAGTACTTC.

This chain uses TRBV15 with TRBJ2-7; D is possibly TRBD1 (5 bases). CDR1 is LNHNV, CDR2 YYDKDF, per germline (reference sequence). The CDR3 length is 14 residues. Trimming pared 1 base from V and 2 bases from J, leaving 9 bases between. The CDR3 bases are TGTGCCACCAGCAGAGGTCTAGGGGCCTACGAGCAGTACTTC. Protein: CATSRGLGAYEQYF.

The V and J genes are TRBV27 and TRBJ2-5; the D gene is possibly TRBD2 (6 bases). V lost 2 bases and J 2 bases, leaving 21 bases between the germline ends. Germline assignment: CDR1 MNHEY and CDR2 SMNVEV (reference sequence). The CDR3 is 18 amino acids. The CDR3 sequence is CASSLRAPPTAGQETQYF. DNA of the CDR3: TGTGCCAGCAGTTTAAGAGCCCCCCCTACTGCGGGACAAGAGACCCAGTACTTC.

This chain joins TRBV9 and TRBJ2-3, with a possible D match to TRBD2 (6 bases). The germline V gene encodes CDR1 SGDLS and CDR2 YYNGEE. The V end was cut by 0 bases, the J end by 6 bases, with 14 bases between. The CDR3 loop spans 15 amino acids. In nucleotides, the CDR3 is TGTGCCAGCAGCGTAGCGGGAGAAGCTAAGGATACGCAGTATTTT. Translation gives CASSVAGEAKDTQYF.